One sample yielded the 22 T cell receptor beta chains listed below, sequenced in a study of shared clonotypes between healthy human individuals. Clones were sequenced by immunoSEQ multiplex PCR, and TCRdb holds only the in-frame ones, with some missing. The profile shows about 2 million clones, 95% of them singletons. The sample taken for sequencing was naive CD4+ T cells sorted from blood. Documented subset: CD45RA+ positively selected. The receptor source for this set is a man younger than 35 in good health.

The rearrangement joins TRBV10-2 to TRBJ2-7, with D uncertain. V was cut by 0 bases and J by 5 bases, with 8 bases left in between. CDR1 is WSHSY, CDR2 SAAADI, per germline. CDR3 length: 13 residues. CDR3 sequence: CASSESMGDEQYF. The CDR3, as DNA: TGCGCCAGCAGTGAGTCGATGGGCGACGAGCAGTACTTC.

The V call is TRBV9, the J call TRBJ2-5; possible D gene TRBD2, 7 bases. Germline CDR1 SGDLS, CDR2 YYNGEE. V was shortened by 3 bases and J by 4 bases, with 16 bases between the two germline ends. This CDR3 has 15 residues. The CDR3 is CASSARGGVRETQYF. The CDR3 DNA reads TGTGCCAGCAGCGCCCGAGGGGGGGTCCGAGAGACCCAGTACTTC.

This clone was seen once. The sample carries other DNA sequences with the same CDR3. The chain carries TRBV7-2 and TRBJ1-1; D ambiguous. V was clipped by 1 base and J by 1 base, with 10 bases between them. The germline gives CDR1 SGHTA, CDR2 FQGNSA. The CDR3 loop spans 15 amino acids. CDR3 nucleotides: TGTGCCAGCAGCTTAGTCGGAGGAGGGAACACTGAAGCTTTCTTT. Protein product: CASSLVGGGNTEAFF. Together with reference TRBV7-2 and TRBJ1-1, the CDR3 gives the full variable domain: GAGVSQSPSNKVTEKGKDVELRCDPISGHTALYWYRQSLGQGLEFLIYFQGNSAPDKSGLPSDRFSAERTGGSVSTLTIQRTQQEDSAVYLCASSLVGGGNTEAFFGQGTRLTVV.

The chain links TRBV15 to TRBJ2-7, with no clear D. V was pared by 3 bases and J by 6 bases, with 12 bases between. Germline assignment: CDR1 LNHNV and CDR2 YYDKDF (reference sequence). The CDR3 has 13 amino acids. This chain's CDR3 is CATSSPLVGEQYF. The CDR3 nucleotides are TGTGCCACCAGCAGTCCGCTTGTAGGCGAGCAGTACTTC.

The sample holds one count of this clone. Different DNA sequences within this sample yield the same CDR3. The V and J genes are TRBV5-1 and TRBJ1-4; no reliable D call. With 0 bases removed from V and 0 bases from J, the gap between germline ends came to 3 bases. This CDR3 has 14 amino acids. Germline V lookup: CDR1 SGHRS, CDR2 YFSETQ. The CDR3 protein is CASSLVPTNEKLFF. CDR3 DNA: TGCGCCAGCAGCTTGGTTCCAACTAATGAAAAACTGTTTTTT.

This rearrangement joins TRBV19 to TRBJ2-2; no firm D call. Looked up from germline, CDR1 is LNHDA and CDR2 is SQIVND (reference sequence). Trimming left V 9 bases short and J 5 bases short, with 7 bases between. This CDR3 region has 11 residues. CDR3 DNA: TGTGCCAGCGATAGAACCGGGGAGCTGTTTTTT. Its protein is CASDRTGELFF.

The chain carries TRBV10-3 and TRBJ2-7; 7 bases map to TRBD1. CDR3 length equals 14 residues. Germline trimming cut 10 bases from V and 6 bases from J; bases unmatched to any gene: 15. Germline V gene data show CDR1 as ENHRY and CDR2 as SYGVKD. CDR3 sequence (DNA): TGTGCCACCAATACAAACAGGGGTTTCAGCGAGCAGTACTTC. Its translation: CATNTNRGFSEQYF.

This clone was picked up one time. The chain recombines TRBV11-2 with TRBJ2-7, with TRBD2 matching over 7 bases. Germline V gives CDR1 SGHAT, CDR2 FQNNGV. The V and J ends lost 7 bases and 9 bases, in that order; junction bases with no gene match: 24. CDR3 length: 17 amino acids. The CDR3 loop is CASIDTEGGTPSSGQYF. The CDR3 DNA reads TGTGCCAGCATCGACACCGAGGGAGGGACTCCTAGTTCGGGGCAGTACTTC.

The rearrangement uses TRBV5-5 and TRBJ2-7, with D possibly called TRBD1 or TRBD2 (5 bases each). CDR1 and CDR2 (germline): SGHKS, YYEKEE (reference sequence). Trimming stripped 4 bases from V and 0 bases from J, with 11 bases between. The CDR3 extends over 14 amino acids. This chain's CDR3 is CASSREGLSYEQYF. The CDR3 DNA reads TGTGCCAGCAGCCGAGAGGGGCTCTCCTACGAGCAGTACTTC.

The chain uses TRBV30 and TRBJ2-7; D may be TRBD1 or TRBD2 (6 bases each). The CDR3 extends over 16 amino acids. Germline V gene data show CDR1 as GTSNPN and CDR2 as SVGIG (reference sequence). Deletions cut 0 bases from V and 8 bases from J, with 23 bases between. CDR3 sequence: CAWSVPGASTGGKQYF. CDR3 coding DNA: TGTGCCTGGAGTGTCCCTGGGGCGTCCACCGGGGGCAAGCAGTACTTC.

The chain links TRBV11-2 to TRBJ1-5, with TRBD1 as a possible D gene (5 bases). Germline CDR1 SGHAT, CDR2 FQNNGV. V was trimmed by 2 bases and J by 8 bases, leaving 16 bases between them. This CDR3 is built from 15 residues. CDR3 nucleotide sequence: TGTGCCAGCAGCTTAAATGGCAGGGCCCGCGAGCCCCAGCATTTT. Translated: CASSLNGRAREPQHF.

The V gene is TRBV4-2, the J gene TRBJ2-2; 11 bases align to TRBD2. The CDR3 extends over 19 amino acids. The V gene's germline CDR1 is LGHNA and CDR2 YNFKEQ. V lost 0 bases to trimming and J lost 3 bases; unmatched junction nucleotides: 9. The CDR3, as DNA: TGTGCCAGCAGCCAAGAGCTGCCTAGCGGGGGGAGGTACACCGGGGAGCTGTTTTTT. This gives the protein CASSQELPSGGRYTGELFF.

The gene calls are TRBV4-1 and TRBJ1-4; TRBD1 matches at 8 bases. CDR1 and CDR2 (germline): MGHRA, YSYEKL. Trimming took 3 bases from V and 6 from J; bases not matched to a gene: 3. The CDR3 is 14 amino acids. In nucleotides, the CDR3 is TGCGCCAGCAGCCACAGGGGGCAGGATGAAAAACTGTTTTTT. Amino acids: CASSHRGQDEKLFF.

This sequence joins TRBV27 and TRBJ1-2, with TRBD1 matching over 9 bases. CDR1 is MNHEY, CDR2 SMNVEV, per germline (reference sequence). V was pared by 6 bases and J by 8 bases, with 7 bases of the junction left unmatched. The CDR3 covers 13 residues. The CDR3, as DNA: TGTGCCAGCAGACTAGACAGGGGGAGAGGCTACACCTTC. It yields the protein CASRLDRGRGYTF.

CDR3 loop: CASSQTDRGVGYTF. The CDR3 DNA reads as TGTGCCAGCAGCCAAACTGACAGGGGGGTAGGCTACACCTTC. The V and J genes are TRBV11-2 and TRBJ1-2; TRBD1 agrees at 9 bases. After removal of 5 bases from V and 8 bases from J, the junction contained 9 bases not matched to a gene. The CDR3 extends over 14 amino acids. CDR1 and CDR2 (germline): SGHAT, FQNNGV.

This clone has a single count. The chain is built from TRBV5-1 and TRBJ2-7; D might be TRBD2 (6 bases). The CDR3 has 15 residues. CDR1 and CDR2 (germline): SGHRS, YFSETQ. Trimming left V 0 bases short and J 7 bases short, with 17 bases between. The CDR3 DNA follows: TGCGCCAGCAGCTTGGAAGGTAGCGGCCTACAAGAGCAGTACTTC. Protein: CASSLEGSGLQEQYF.

A single count supports this clone. This sequence joins TRBV7-2 and TRBJ2-4, with a possible D match to TRBD2 (6 bases). Trimming pared 1 base from V and 0 bases from J, leaving 13 bases between. The CDR3 covers 17 residues. CDR1 and CDR2 from the germline V gene are SGHTA and FQGNSA. Here the CDR3 DNA reads TGTGCCAGCAGCTTAGGAGTAGCGGCGATAGCCAAAAACATTCAGTACTTC. It specifies CASSLGVAAIAKNIQYF.

This rearrangement joins TRBV18 to TRBJ2-7, with a possible D match to TRBD1 (6 bases). Germline assignment: CDR1 KGHSH and CDR2 LQKENI. The V gene lost 6 bases and the J gene lost 1 base, with 13 bases spanning the gap. The length of the CDR3 is 14 residues. Here the CDR3 reads CASSREQGSYEQYF. In nucleotides, the CDR3 is TGTGCCAGCTCGAGGGAACAGGGTTCCTACGAGCAGTACTTC.

The chain is built from TRBV7-9 and TRBJ2-2; no clear D. Germline CDR1 and CDR2: SEHNR and FQNEAQ (reference sequence). V gave up 7 bases and J gave up 6 bases, with 6 bases separating them. The CDR3 covers 11 residues. The CDR3 sequence is CASNEAGELFF. In DNA, the CDR3 is TGTGCCAGCAATGAGGCCGGGGAGCTGTTTTTT.

In its sample, this clone was seen once. This may be a read error, as it is one base from a much larger clone. Other DNA variants within this sample encode the same CDR3. J is TRBJ1-1 and V is TRBV2, with D possibly matching TRBD1 (5 bases). From germline, CDR1 is SNHLY and CDR2 FYNNEI. The length of the CDR3 is 12 residues. Trimming stripped 5 bases from V and 1 base from J, with 5 bases between. CDR3 protein: CASSTGNTEAFF. In nucleotides, the CDR3 is TGTGCCAGCAGTACAGGGAACACTGAAGCTTTCTTT.

This sequence joins TRBV11-3 and TRBJ2-5; 12 bases align to TRBD2. CDR1 is SGHNT, CDR2 YENEEA, per germline. Losses at the gene ends were 5 bases for V and 4 bases for J; bases not matched to a gene: 8. CDR3 length: 16 amino acids. The CDR3 loop reads CASSPGTSGWGETQYF. CDR3 DNA: TGTGCCAGCAGCCCAGGGACTAGCGGGTGGGGAGAGACCCAGTACTTC.

The V call is TRBV30, the J call TRBJ2-3; 11 bases line up with TRBD2. Germline CDR1 GTSNPN, CDR2 SVGIG (reference sequence). The CDR3 totals 14 residues. With 4 bases clipped from V and 3 bases from J, the junction kept 3 bases outside the gene matches. Here the CDR3 reads CAWTSGGLTDTQYF. CDR3 coding DNA: TGTGCCTGGACTAGCGGGGGGTTAACAGATACGCAGTATTTT. Together with reference TRBV30 and TRBJ2-3, the CDR3 gives the full variable domain: SQTIHQWPATLVQPVGSPLSLECTVEGTSNPNLYWYRQAAGRGLQLLFYSVGIGQISSEVPQNLSASRPQDRQFILSSKKLLLSDSGFYLCAWTSGGLTDTQYFGPGTRLTVL.